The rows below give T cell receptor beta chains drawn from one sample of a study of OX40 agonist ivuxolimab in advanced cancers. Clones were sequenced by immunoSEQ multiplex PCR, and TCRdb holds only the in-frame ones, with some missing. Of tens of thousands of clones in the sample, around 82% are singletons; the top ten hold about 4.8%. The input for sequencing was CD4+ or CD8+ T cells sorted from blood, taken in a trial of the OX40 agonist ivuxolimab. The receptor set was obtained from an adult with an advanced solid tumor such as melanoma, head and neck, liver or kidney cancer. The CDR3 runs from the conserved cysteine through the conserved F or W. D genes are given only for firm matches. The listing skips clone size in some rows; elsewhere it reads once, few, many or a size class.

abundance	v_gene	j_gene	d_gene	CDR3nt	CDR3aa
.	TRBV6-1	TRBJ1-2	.	TGTGCCAGCAGTGAAGCGGTCTATGGCTACACCTTC	CASSEAVYGYTF
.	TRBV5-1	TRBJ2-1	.	TGCGCCAGCAGCTCCGGGACTCATGGGTTCTTC	CASSSGTHGFF
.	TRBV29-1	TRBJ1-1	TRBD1	TGCAGCGTTGTTCCTTGGGGGACAGGGATGAACACTGAAGCTTTCTTT	CSVVPWGTGMNTEAFF
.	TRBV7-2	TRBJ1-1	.	TGTGCCAGCAGCTTCCGGGACACCAACACTGAAGCTTTCTTT	CASSFRDTNTEAFF
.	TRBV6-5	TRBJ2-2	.	TGTGCCAGCAGTTACTTGACTGCCTACACCGGGGAGCTGTTTTTT	CASSYLTAYTGELFF
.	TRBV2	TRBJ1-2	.	TGTGCCACCAAGCAGGGGATCGAAATTTATGGCTACACCTTC	CATKQGIEIYGYTF
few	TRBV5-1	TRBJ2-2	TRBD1	TGCGCCAGCAGCTGGGGGACAGGGAGTACCGGGGAGCTGTTTTTT	CASSWGTGSTGELFF
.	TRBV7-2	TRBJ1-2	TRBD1	TGTGCCAGCACCAAGACAGGGGTGGGTGGCTACACCTTC	CASTKTGVGGYTF
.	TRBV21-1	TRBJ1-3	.	TGTGCCAGCAGCACCCTACGGGACAGAAGCTCTGGAAACACCATATATTTT	CASSTLRDRSSGNTIYF
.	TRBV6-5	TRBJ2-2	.	TGTGCCAGCAGGCGGGACCCCAACACCGGGGAGCTGTTTTTT	CASRRDPNTGELFF
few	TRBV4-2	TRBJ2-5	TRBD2	TGTGCCAGCAGCCAAGACTCTGGGCGGGGGGTAGGGAGCGAGACCCAGTACTTC	CASSQDSGRGVGSETQYF
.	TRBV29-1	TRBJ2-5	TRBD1	TGCAGCGCTAAAACCGGGACAGGGGCAGAGACCCAGTACTTC	CSAKTGTGAETQYF
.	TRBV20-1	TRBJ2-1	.	TGCAGTGCTCCAGGGTGGAATGAGCAGTTCTTC	CSAPGWNEQFF
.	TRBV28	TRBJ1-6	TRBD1	TGTGCCAGCATGCCGACAGGGACGAGCTCCTATAATTCACCCCTCCACTTT	CASMPTGTSSYNSPLHF
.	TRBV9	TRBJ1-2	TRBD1	TGTGCCAGCAGCGCGGGTCGGGACAGGGGTTGGGGCTACACCTTC	CASSAGRDRGWGYTF
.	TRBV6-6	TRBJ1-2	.	TGTGCCAGCAGCCAGGGCGTGAATGGCTACACCTTC	CASSQGVNGYTF
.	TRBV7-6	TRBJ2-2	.	TGTGCCAGCAGCTTAGACCAGGGATCCGCCGGGGAGCTGTTTTTT	CASSLDQGSAGELFF
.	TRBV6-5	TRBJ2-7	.	TGTGCCAGCAATCGGCGGCAGGGATACGACGAGCAGTACTTC	CASNRRQGYDEQYF
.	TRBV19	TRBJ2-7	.	TGTGCCAGTAGTATAAGAGACACCTACGAGCAGTACTTC	CASSIRDTYEQYF
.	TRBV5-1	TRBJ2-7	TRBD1	TGCGCCAGCAGCTTAGTTCCGGGACAGGGGGCCTACGAGCAGTACTTC	CASSLVPGQGAYEQYF
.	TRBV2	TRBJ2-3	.	TGTGCCAGCAGGAGGGGAGTCCCTGGGGTCACAGATACGCAGTATTTT	CASRRGVPGVTDTQYF
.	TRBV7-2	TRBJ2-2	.	TGTGCCAGCAGCTTTTTATCGAGGGAGCTGTTTTTT	CASSFLSRELFF
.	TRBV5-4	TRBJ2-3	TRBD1	TGTGCCAGCAGCCGACAGGGGGATACGCAGTATTTT	CASSRQGDTQYF
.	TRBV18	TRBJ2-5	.	TGTGCCAGCTCCCGCGGGTTTGGAGGGGCAGAGACCCAGTACTTC	CASSRGFGGAETQYF
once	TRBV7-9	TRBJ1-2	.	TGTGCCAGCAGAGACCCCGGGCGGGTACGGGGCTACACCTTC	CASRDPGRVRGYTF
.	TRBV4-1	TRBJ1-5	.	TGCGCCAGCAGCCACCGGACAGATTATAGCAATCAGCCCCAGCATTTT	CASSHRTDYSNQPQHF
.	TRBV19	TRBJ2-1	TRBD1	TGTGCCAGTAGTATACCCCAGGGGGTTGAGCAGTTCTTC	CASSIPQGVEQFF
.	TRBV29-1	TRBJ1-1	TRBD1	TGCAGCACAATGATGGTACGGGGACAGGCTGAAGCTTTCTTT	CSTMMVRGQAEAFF
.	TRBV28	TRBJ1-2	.	TGTGCCAGCAGGTCCGACAGGCGGCAACGAATCGGGGACTATGGCTACACCTTC	CASRSDRRQRIGDYGYTF
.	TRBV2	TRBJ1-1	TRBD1	TGTGCCAGCAGTGGACAGGGGCTGGCTGAAGCTTTCTTT	CASSGQGLAEAFF
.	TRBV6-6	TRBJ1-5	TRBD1	TGTGCCAGCAGTCCCCCCCGACAGGGGGCGGCCCAGCCCCAGCATTTT	CASSPPRQGAAQPQHF
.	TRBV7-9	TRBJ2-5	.	TGTGCCAGCAGCCGACTCGAGACCCAGTACTTC	CASSRLETQYF
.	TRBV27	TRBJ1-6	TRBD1	TGTGCCAGCAGTTTGGTGACAGGGCGCTATAATTCACCCCTCCACTTT	CASSLVTGRYNSPLHF
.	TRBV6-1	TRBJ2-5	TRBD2	TGTGCCAGCAGAGCGCGGGGGGGCCCAGAGACCCAGTACTTC	CASRARGGPETQYF
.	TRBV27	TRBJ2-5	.	TGTGCCAGCAGCATACAGGAAGAGACCCAGTACTTC	CASSIQEETQYF
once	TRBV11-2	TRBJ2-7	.	TGTGCCAGCAGCTTCCCCCTTGGGGAGGGCAGGGGGAGCGAGCAGTACTTC	CASSFPLGEGRGSEQYF
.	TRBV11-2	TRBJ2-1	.	TGTGCCAGCAGCCTACAGAACAGTGCCTTCAATGAGCAGTTCTTC	CASSLQNSAFNEQFF
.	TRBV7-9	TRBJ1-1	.	TGTGCCAGCAGCCCAAGCAGGGTGGTAGGTGAAGCTTTCTTT	CASSPSRVVGEAFF
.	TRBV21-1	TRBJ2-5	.	TGTGCCAGCAGCAAACTAGAGGCAGGGTGGCAAGAGACCCAGTACTTC	CASSKLEAGWQETQYF
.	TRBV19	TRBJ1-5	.	TGTGCCAGTAAAACAGGGTCAATAGTCGATAGCAATCAGCCCCAGCATTTT	CASKTGSIVDSNQPQHF
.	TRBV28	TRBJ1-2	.	TGTGCCACCCTTCCGGGCCAATATGGCTACACCTTC	CATLPGQYGYTF
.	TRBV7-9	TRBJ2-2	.	TGTGCCAGCACCTTATCGGGGGACACCGGGGAGCTGTTTTTT	CASTLSGDTGELFF
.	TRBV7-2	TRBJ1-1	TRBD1	TGTGCCAGCAGCTTACAGACAGGGGACACTGAAGCTTTCTTT	CASSLQTGDTEAFF
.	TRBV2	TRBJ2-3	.	TGTGCCAGCCTATTTTTAAACAGGAACACAGATACGCAGTATTTT	CASLFLNRNTDTQYF
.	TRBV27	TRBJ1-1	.	TGTGCCAGCAGTTTATCGAGGAGCACGGCGGGTGAAGCTTTCTTT	CASSLSRSTAGEAFF
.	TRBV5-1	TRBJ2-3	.	TGCGCCAGCAGCTTGGTTGTACGGGTTTCTAGCACAGATACGCAGTATTTT	CASSLVVRVSSTDTQYF
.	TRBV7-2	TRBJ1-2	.	TGTGCCAGCAGATATTCCCAGGGAAATGAGTATGGCTACACCTTC	CASRYSQGNEYGYTF
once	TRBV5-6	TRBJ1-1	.	TGTGCCAGCAGCTTGTCGGGGGGCACTGAAGCTTTCTTT	CASSLSGGTEAFF
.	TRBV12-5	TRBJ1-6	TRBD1	TGTGCTAGTGGCCGTAGACAGGGGAGTGGTTCACCCCTCCACTTT	CASGRRQGSGSPLHF
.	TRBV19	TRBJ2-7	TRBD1	TGTGCCAGTAGTCGTATCGGGACAGGGCTCTACGAGCAGTACTTC	CASSRIGTGLYEQYF
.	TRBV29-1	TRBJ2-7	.	TGCAGCGTCGGGACTGTCCCGGGAGAGCAGTACTTC	CSVGTVPGEQYF
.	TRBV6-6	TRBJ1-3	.	TGTGCCAGCACTCATACCGGACAGCCTGGAAACACCATATATTTT	CASTHTGQPGNTIYF
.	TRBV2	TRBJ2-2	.	TGTGCCAGCGTTCGGGTTCAACCCGGGGAGCTGTTTTTT	CASVRVQPGELFF